This TCR beta chain was captured in a study of T-cell memory formation after mild COVID-19 (dated by TCRdb to about 2021). For context, the study as a whole: Most TCR sequence clusters were specific to one of the two donors. In two donors, T-cell clones that expanded and contracted after mild COVID-19 were followed by sequencing TCRalpha and TCRbeta repertoires longitudinally. Two young, previously healthy adult volunteers, one female and one male, were included in the cohort. The study at large found these results: Clones that contracted from day 15 to 85 showed balanced CD4/CD8 phenotypes, whereas a second wave of clones that expanded from day 15 to 37 leaned towards CD4+. Contracting CD4+ clones appeared mostly in the CM and EM memory subsets, whereas CD8+ clones were enriched in EMRA. Some responding clones were found in pre-infection memory, which suggests that pre-existing cross-reactive memory T cells took part in the SARS-CoV-2 response. SARS-CoV-2 specificity was not confirmed for the second-wave clones peaking on day 37. The study included only a couple of mild cases, and larger cohorts that include severe cases with pre-infection samples were judged to be necessary.

Ficoll-Paque density gradient centrifugation was used to isolate PBMCs. Reading the germline V gene gives CDR1 SGHAT and CDR2 FQNNGV. Cut back by 5 bases and 5 bases, the V and J ends lie 21 bases apart. From its cysteine to its phenylalanine, the CDR3 spans 16 amino acids. Solely the CDR3 DNA is kept, with 48 bases framed from the first base. Sequencing took place on an Illumina NovaSeq 6000. TCRalpha and TCRbeta cDNA libraries were built by 5'RACE with constant-segment primers, adding sample barcodes and unique molecular identifiers. RNA was extracted from every sample with Trizol reagent. Libraries were amplified in two PCR steps, with a second sample barcode and Illumina TruSeq adapters added in the second step. Sequencing of the libraries was done on an Illumina NovaSeq, producing 2 x 150 bp paired-end reads. The original pipeline was this. Reads were demultiplexed and collapsed into UMI-guided consensus sequences with migec v1.2.7. With mixcr v2.1.11, UMI consensuses were aligned to TRA and TRB V and J templates and assembled into clonotypes. A clonotype was counted as expanded or contracted only when both edgeR and NoisET called the clonotype significant, with the noise models trained on biological replicates. For edgeR calls, the cutoffs were a false discovery rate-adjusted p below 0.01 and a log2 fold-change threshold of 1. PCA with hierarchical clustering of max-normalized trajectories of the 1000 most abundant clonotypes was used as exploratory dynamics analysis. Separately sequenced CD4+ and CD8+ repertoires were used to assign the CD4 or CD8 phenotype of responding clones. TCRdb applied fastp at Q25 and MiXCR to the public reads, then kept only in-frame beta chains. Here each entry gathers all rows of one CDR3 protein and keeps the most common genes and DNA. TCRdb's processing, not the authors', yielded these V and J calls. Recorded for this sample are roughly 340,000 distinct CDR3 sequences; 20% to 25% of them occurred a single time. The ten top clones hold around 23% of the sample.

This clonotype was seen more than once but under ten times. Its antigen target is currently unknown. No base qualities exist here, and no much larger clone lies one base off it. This receptor was taken from a young man who had mild COVID-19 (a few samples of this study predate the infection). The sample titles of this study are shuffled in the database, so cell type and time point are left out; the donor was told from shared clones. The chain is made from TRBV11-2 and TRBJ1-1; a tentative D match to TRBD1 spans 6 bases. The source material was PBMCs or a T cell subset sorted from them (not recorded which). The DNA sequence is TGTGCCAGCAGCGAGGGAGAGGGGGTTTGGGCAACTGAAGCTTTCTTT. Protein translation: CASSEGEGVWATEAFF.